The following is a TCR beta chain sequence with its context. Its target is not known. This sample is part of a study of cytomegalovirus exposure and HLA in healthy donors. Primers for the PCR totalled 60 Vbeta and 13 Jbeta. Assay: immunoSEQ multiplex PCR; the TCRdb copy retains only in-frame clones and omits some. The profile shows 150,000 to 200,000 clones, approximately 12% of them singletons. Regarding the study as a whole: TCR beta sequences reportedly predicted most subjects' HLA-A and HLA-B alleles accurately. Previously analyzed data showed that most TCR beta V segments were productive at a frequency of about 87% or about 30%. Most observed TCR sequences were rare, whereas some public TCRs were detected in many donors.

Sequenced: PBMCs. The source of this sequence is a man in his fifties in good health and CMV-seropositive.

In nucleotides, the CDR3 is TGTGCCAGCAGCTTAGAAGAGGTCGGGCGAGGGGGTTCACCCCTCCACTTT. Its protein product is CASSLEEVGRGGSPLHF. The J gene is TRBJ1-6, the V gene TRBV7-8, with a possible D match to TRBD1 (6 bases). Germline V gene sequence: CDR1 SGHVS, CDR2 FQNEAQ. This CDR3 spans 17 amino acids. The ends were cut back, 1 base at V and 9 bases at J, with 19 bases in the middle.